This entry lists 8 T cell receptor beta chains sequenced from one sample in a study of radiation and T cells in renal cell carcinoma. Time point defined: baseline pretreatment blood. The treatment: 15 Gy SBRT to primary tumor, nephrectomy 4 weeks later. Libraries were prepared by immunoSEQ multiplex PCR; TCRdb keeps only in-frame clonotypes and omits some of them. Of about 59,000 clones listed, approximately 84% were seen once; the top ten hold 7.3%. The sequencing here drew on blood, taken from a patient whose treatment included radiotherapy and nephrectomy. Receptors originate from a man aged 55-75 years with renal cell carcinoma.

The rearrangement uses TRBV6-5 and TRBJ1-6; no reliable D call. Deletions cut 7 bases from V and 7 bases from J, with 8 bases between. The CDR3 is made up of 12 amino acids. Germline CDR1 and CDR2: MNHEY and SVGAGI. The CDR3 coding sequence is TGTGCCAGCACCGTAGGCAATTCACCCCTCCACTTT. As protein: CASTVGNSPLHF.

The CDR3 loop reads CASSLAGKSGKSSYNEQFF. The CDR3 DNA is TGTGCCAGCAGCTTAGCGGGTAAGAGCGGGAAGAGCTCCTACAATGAGCAGTTCTTC. The rearrangement joins TRBV7-8 to TRBJ2-1; 7 nucleotides line up with TRBD2. Germline assignment: CDR1 SGHVS and CDR2 FQNEAQ. J was trimmed by 0 bases and V by 0 bases; bases with no gene match: 11. CDR3 length: 19 amino acids.

This clone was observed a handful of times. The chain combines TRBV2 with TRBJ1-2, with D perhaps TRBD1 (5 bases). From germline, CDR1 is SNHLY and CDR2 FYNNEI. CDR3 length equals 13 residues. With 7 bases removed from V and 4 bases from J, the gap between germline ends came to 13 bases. The CDR3 coding sequence is TGTGCCAGCATCAGAGGGACGAGCTATGGCTACACCTTC. Protein: CASIRGTSYGYTF.

The genes are TRBV9 and TRBJ2-5, with no clear D. Germline V CDR1 and CDR2: SGDLS, YYNGEE. The CDR3 loop spans 13 amino acids. V was cut by 0 bases and J by 0 bases, with 3 bases left in between. CDR3 DNA: TGTGCCAGCAGCGTAGGGGACCAAGAGACCCAGTACTTC. This translates into CASSVGDQETQYF.

The rearrangement uses TRBV7-2 and TRBJ2-1; D remains unclear. The CDR3 has 13 residues. Per germline, CDR1 SGHTA and CDR2 FQGNSA. The ends were cut back, 5 bases at V and 6 bases at J, with 11 bases in the middle. CDR3 sequence reads: CASSPPYVNEQFF. CDR3 in DNA: TGTGCCAGCAGCCCCCCCTATGTCAATGAGCAGTTCTTC.

Only one count was recorded for this clone. This sequence joins TRBV7-3 and TRBJ1-1; a weak D match, TRBD1 (5 bases). Germline-derived CDR1 and CDR2 are SGHTA and FQGTGA. V was clipped by 5 bases and J by 3 bases, with 13 bases between them. The CDR3 extends over 14 amino acids. The CDR3 nucleotides are TGTGCCAGCAGCCCTACCAGGGACCACACTGAAGCTTTCTTT. It is translated as CASSPTRDHTEAFF.

For this clone: One end of the junction varies from germline; a read error may be responsible. The sample has other DNA sequences that encode this CDR3 too. The gene calls are TRBV25-1 and TRBJ2-7, with 7 bases that match TRBD2. CDR1 and CDR2 from the germline V gene are MGHDK and SYGVNS. The CDR3 contains 12 residues. CDR3 sequence: CASSDWGGEQYF. The CDR3 bases are TGCGCCAGCAGTGATTGGGGGGGCGAGCAGTACTTC.

V usage is TRBV14 and J usage is TRBJ2-7, with 9 bases lining up with TRBD2. The trim removed 1 base at V and 5 bases at J, leaving 6 bases unmatched. Germline assignment: CDR1 SGHDN and CDR2 FVKESK. This CDR3 has 15 residues. The CDR3 region has the DNA TGTGCCAGCAGCCAAGGTGGAGCGGGGGGCCACGAGCAGTACTTC. Translating gives CASSQGGAGGHEQYF. The variable domain in full, with the rest retrieved from reference TRBV14 and TRBJ2-7, is EAGVTQFPSHSVIEKGQTVTLRCDPISGHDNLYWYRRVMGKEIKFLLHFVKESKQDESGMPNNRFLAERTGGTYSTLKVQPAELEDSGVYFCASSQGGAGGHEQYFGPGTRLTVT.